This T cell receptor beta chain is drawn from a study of shared clonotypes between healthy human individuals. CD45RO-negative CD8 cells positively selected for CCR7 made up the naive population, which excluded terminally differentiated effector memory CD45RA+ cells. The assay ran at deep level. Data came from immunoSEQ multiplex PCR; TCRdb stores just in-frame clones and leaves some out. The table lists about 820,000 clones, 90% to 95% of them singletons, with under 30% in the top ten. J lost 3 bases, V lost 4 bases, and 6 bases had no gene match. In germline, CDR1 is SGHRS, CDR2 YFSETQ. The CDR3 has 15 amino acids.

The sample consisted of naive CD8+ T cells sorted from blood. The receptor's source is a man aged 25 to 40 in good health. This chain uses TRBV5-1 with TRBJ2-5; 10 bases fit TRBD2. DNA for the CDR3: TGCGCCAGCAGCATCGCTAGCGGGAGTAAAGAGACCCAGTACTTC. It codes for CASSIASGSKETQYF.